Listed here are 19 T cell receptor beta chains from one sample, sequenced in a study of T cells in Graves' hyperthyroidism and ophthalmopathy. TCR beta CDR3 region amplification was performed from RNA transcripts. First-round RT-PCR of the TCR CDR3 relied on the HTBI primer set. TCRdb called the multiplex PCR reads again in MiXCR, with one record for every CDR3 protein. Among about 640,000 distinct CDR3 sequences listed, around 21% were seen once. Specimen: blood. These TCRs come from a man aged 25-45 years with Graves' ophthalmopathy.

About this clonotype itself: The junction shows a germline mismatch at one end, possibly a read error. This chain uses TRBV6-1 with TRBJ1-4; D may be TRBD1 (5 bases). The CDR3 has 15 residues. The V gene's germline CDR1 is MNHNS and CDR2 SASEGT. CDR3 nucleotides: TGTGCCAGCAAAGGGACGCCTTTAACTAATGAAAAACTGCTTTTT. This encodes CASKGTPLTNEKLLF.

The chain is built from TRBV13 and TRBJ2-7, with D perhaps TRBD2 (6 bases). V lost 5 bases and J lost 1, with 12 bases in between. Germline V gene data show CDR1 as PRHDT and CDR2 as FYEKMQ (reference sequence). The CDR3 loop spans 14 amino acids. The CDR3: CASSLPGESYEQYF. The DNA for the CDR3 is TGTGCCAGCAGCCTTCCGGGGGAATCCTACGAGCAGTACTTC.

The rearrangement uses TRBV28 and TRBJ2-7; TRBD1 matches at 8 bases. Trimming removed 5 bases from V and 1 base from J; junction bases left unmatched: 4. The length of the CDR3 is 14 residues. The V gene's germline CDR1 is MDHEN and CDR2 SYDVKM. CDR3 nucleotide sequence: TGTGCCAGCAGTCAATGGGACAGGTCCTACGAGCAGTACTTC. Translation gives CASSQWDRSYEQYF. The variable domain in full, with the rest retrieved from reference TRBV28 and TRBJ2-7, is DVKVTQSSRYLVKRTGEKVFLECVQDMDHENMFWYRQDPGLGLRLIYFSYDVKMKEKGDIPEGYSVSREKKERFSLILESASTNQTSMYLCASSQWDRSYEQYFGPGTRLTVT.

The gene calls are TRBV20-1 and TRBJ2-6; D is uncertain. With 5 bases removed from V and 4 bases from J, the gap between germline ends came to 12 bases. CDR3 size: 14 residues. Germline V CDR1 and CDR2: DFQATT, SNEGSKA (reference sequence). CDR3 in amino acids: CSAVVVRGANVLTF. The CDR3 nucleotides are TGCAGTGCTGTAGTCGTCAGGGGGGCCAACGTCCTGACTTTC.

This clonotype came up a few times. The rearrangement uses TRBV5-1 and TRBJ1-6; D remains unclear. The germline V gene encodes CDR1 SGHRS and CDR2 YFSETQ. V was cut by 0 bases and J by 11 bases, with 6 bases left in between. The CDR3 extends over 12 amino acids. The CDR3 protein is CASSLAETPLHF. CDR3 coding DNA: TGCGCCAGCAGCTTGGCCGAGACACCCCTCCACTTT.

At least ten counts were recorded for this clonotype. The V and J genes are TRBV28 and TRBJ2-3; D could derive from TRBD1 or TRBD2 (5 bases each). Germline CDR1 reads MDHEN; CDR2 reads SYDVKM. The V end lost 3 bases, the J end lost 4 bases, and 14 bases lay between the germline ends. The CDR3 covers 15 residues. The CDR3 is CASSLRAGHSDTQYF. The CDR3 bases are TGTGCCAGCAGTTTGAGGGCCGGACATTCAGATACGCAGTATTTT. The full variable domain, with the rest looked up from reference TRBV28 and TRBJ2-3, is DVKVTQSSRYLVKRTGEKVFLECVQDMDHENMFWYRQDPGLGLRLIYFSYDVKMKEKGDIPEGYSVSREKKERFSLILESASTNQTSMYLCASSLRAGHSDTQYFGPGTRLTVL.

This clonotype came up many times. V and J are TRBV15 and TRBJ2-7; 8 bases map to TRBD2. V shed 0 bases and J 4 bases; nucleotides not matched to a gene: 5. The CDR3 contains 15 residues. Germline V gene data show CDR1 as LNHNV and CDR2 as YYDKDF (reference sequence). DNA of the CDR3: TGTGCCACCAGCAGAGATCCAGCGGGAGTGTACGAGCAGTACTTC. This encodes CATSRDPAGVYEQYF. The variable domain in full, with the rest retrieved from reference TRBV15 and TRBJ2-7, is DAMVIQNPRYQVTQFGKPVTLSCSQTLNHNVMYWYQQKSSQAPKLLFHYYDKDFNNEADTPDNFQSRRPNTSFCFLDIRSPGLGDTAMYLCATSRDPAGVYEQYFGPGTRLTVT.

In its sample, this clonotype was seen once. The V gene is TRBV20-1, the J gene TRBJ1-4; 7 bases agree with TRBD1. The V gene end was trimmed by 5 bases and the J gene end by 8 bases; junction bases not matched to a gene: 14. Germline CDR1 DFQATT, CDR2 SNEGSKA (reference sequence). This CDR3 is 15 amino acids long. The CDR3 region is CSAPNPKGAREKLFF. The CDR3, as DNA: TGCAGTGCTCCAAATCCTAAGGGGGCCCGGGAAAAACTGTTTTTT.

The chain employs TRBV25-1 and TRBJ1-1; D might be TRBD1 (5 bases). Germline lookup yields CDR1 MGHDK and CDR2 SYGVNS. There are 14 residues in the CDR3. The V end lost 2 bases, the J end lost 2 bases, and 9 bases lay between the germline ends. DNA for the CDR3: TGTGCCAGCAGTGAAGATAGGGGAAACACTGAAGCTTTCTTT. Its protein product is CASSEDRGNTEAFF.

This rearrangement joins TRBV2 to TRBJ1-5, with D perhaps TRBD1 (5 bases). The CDR3 runs 13 residues. Deletions cut 8 bases from V and 5 bases from J, with 13 bases between. Germline V gene lookup returns CDR1 SNHLY and CDR2 FYNNEI. DNA for the CDR3: TGTGCCAGCGGGGGGGGACTCGATCAGCCCCAGCATTTT. This translates into CASGGGLDQPQHF.

This chain links TRBV19 with TRBJ2-1; 9 positions agree with TRBD1. CDR3 length: 14 amino acids. Germline CDR1 LNHDA, CDR2 SQIVND (reference sequence). The trim removed 10 bases at V and 8 bases at J, leaving 12 bases unmatched. The CDR3 reads CAISSGTGRDEQFF. Here the CDR3 DNA reads TGTGCCATCTCTTCCGGGACAGGGAGGGATGAGCAGTTCTTC.

This clonotype was seen a few times. This rearrangement joins TRBV4-2 to TRBJ1-1; no clear D gene. Trimming left V 0 bases short and J 6 bases short, with 17 bases between. This CDR3 contains 16 residues. Germline assignment: CDR1 LGHNA and CDR2 YNFKEQ. The CDR3 DNA reads TGTGCCAGCAGCCAAGATAATTTAGGTGGGTCGGCTGAAGCTTTCTTT. It yields the protein CASSQDNLGGSAEAFF.

The DNA for the CDR3 is TGTGCCAGCAGTCCGTACAGGGGCGAGCAGTACTTC. This encodes CASSPYRGEQYF. This rearrangement joins TRBV28 to TRBJ2-7; 7 positions match TRBD1. The CDR3 runs to 12 residues. CDR1 is MDHEN and CDR2 is SYDVKM in the germline V gene. J was trimmed by 6 bases and V by 5 bases; bases with no gene match: 4.

This sequence joins TRBV10-3 and TRBJ1-2, with 8 bases aligning to TRBD1. This CDR3 is 11 amino acids long. The ends lost 8 bases at V and 6 bases at J; junction bases unmatched: 2. The V gene's germline CDR1 is ENHRY and CDR2 SYGVKD. CDR3 protein: CAIGDRNGYTF. In nucleotides, the CDR3 is TGTGCCATCGGGGACAGGAATGGCTACACCTTC.

Note on this clonotype: Being one base from a much bigger clone, this may be a read error. Lacking the conserved final phenylalanine or tryptophan, this CDR3 likely reflects a read error. The genes are TRBV28 and TRBJ1-2; TRBD1 is a possible D gene (6 bases). The V end lost 10 bases, the J end lost 3 bases, and 18 bases lay between the germline ends. From germline, CDR1 is MDHEN and CDR2 SYDVKM. The CDR3 is 14 amino acids. This CDR3 is CATTGQGEDYGYTL. CDR3 bases: TGTGCCACGACGGGACAAGGAGAGGACTATGGCTACACCCTC.

This clonotype occurred many times. The chain is built from TRBV7-8 and TRBJ2-1; 8 nucleotides line up with TRBD2. In germline, CDR1 is SGHVS, CDR2 FQNEAQ. This CDR3 comprises 16 residues. After removal of 5 bases from V and 5 bases from J, the junction contained 11 bases not matched to a gene. The CDR3 reads CASSPPPGGPNNEQFF. In nucleotides, the CDR3 is TGTGCCAGCAGCCCGCCCCCGGGAGGGCCCAACAATGAGCAGTTCTTC.

The sample holds a few counts of this clonotype. The V call is TRBV9, the J call TRBJ1-4, with TRBD1 matching over 8 bases. This CDR3 region has 16 residues. V shed 5 bases and J 8 bases; nucleotides not matched to a gene: 14. CDR1 is SGDLS, CDR2 YYNGEE, per germline. DNA of the CDR3: TGTGCCAGCAGTCCTAAATCAGGGGGCGCGGGGGAAAAACTGTTTTTT. Translating gives CASSPKSGGAGEKLFF.

This clonotype came up many times. The J gene is TRBJ2-1, the V gene TRBV2, with TRBD2 matching 13 bases. V shed 11 bases and J 0 bases; nucleotides not matched to a gene: 7. The germline gives CDR1 SNHLY, CDR2 FYNNEI. There are 16 residues in the CDR3. The CDR3 coding sequence is TGTGCCGGCATACTAGCGGGAGGGAGCTCCTACAATGAGCAGTTCTTC. Translating gives CAGILAGGSSYNEQFF. Full variable domain (outside the CDR3, taken from reference TRBV2 and TRBJ2-1): EPEVTQTPSHQVTQMGQEVILRCVPISNHLYFYWYRQILGQKVEFLVSFYNNEISEKSEIFDDQFSVERPDGSNFTLKIRSTKLEDSAMYFCAGILAGGSSYNEQFFGPGTRLTVL.

This chain links TRBV25-1 with TRBJ1-1; 7 bases line up with TRBD1. CDR1 and CDR2 from the germline V gene are MGHDK and SYGVNS. Losses at the gene ends were 4 bases for V and 3 bases for J; bases not matched to a gene: 5. This CDR3 comprises 14 residues. The CDR3 DNA reads TGTGCCAGCAGTGGGCTGGGACAGTACACTGAAGCTTTCTTT. Its protein product is CASSGLGQYTEAFF.